This T cell receptor (beta chain) was documented in a study of PD-L1 blockade in urothelial cancer. In the study overall: Males with bladder-origin urothelial cancer constituted about nine tenths of the roughly 29 patients. Prior exposure to chemotherapy in patients amounted to 0 to 3 regimens received.

Germline V gene sequence: CDR1 SNHLY, CDR2 FYNNEI. The CDR3 length is 16 residues. V lost 8 bases to trimming and J lost 4 bases; unmatched junction nucleotides: 13. This sample's time point: peripheral blood 6 weeks after treatment start. Samples spanned pretreatment and treatment, with 1 to 8 time points per patient. Into every PCR, synthetic TCR analog templates were spiked. Sequencing was performed with immunoSEQ multiplex PCR; in TCRdb, only in-frame clones are kept and a portion is missing. The profile shows more than 35,000 clones, around 80% of them singletons. The receptor was isolated from a man aged 55 to 69 with urothelial cancer. The sample consisted of PBMCs, taken around atezolizumab (anti-PD-L1) treatment. V is TRBV2 and J is TRBJ2-3; 9 bases agree with TRBD1. The CDR3 is CASLLPGQGPSDTQYF. The CDR3 coding sequence is TGTGCCAGCTTACTACCGGGACAGGGACCGTCAGATACGCAGTATTTT.